This is a list of T cell receptor beta chains from one sample in a study of molecular identifiers for immune sequencing clone quantification. TCRdb re-derived calls from the PCR reads in MiXCR, one entry per CDR3 protein. This table has 79,000 or so distinct CDR3 sequences, 20% to 30% appearing once. The specimen was naive CD8+ T cells from blood, with Jurkat cell RNA spiked in. The receptors come from a human donor in good health. Some libraries in this study had Jurkat cell RNA spiked in. Each CDR3 is given with its conserved first and last residue. Each record gives: V gene, D gene, clone size, J gene, CDR3 protein, CDR3 DNA. The D gene is left open where the match is weak. Size values are once, few and many counts, or a class for expanded clones, and some rows have none.

TRBV1	-	few	TRBJ1-5	CTSSQDPHLDRDGNQPQHF	TGCACCAGCAGCCAAGATCCCCACCTAGACAGGGATGGCAATCAGCCCCAGCATTTT
TRBV5-5	-	many	TRBJ1-6	CASSWSGSDNSPLHF	TGTGCCAGCAGCTGGTCAGGGTCCGATAATTCACCCCTCCACTTT
TRBV28	-	-	TRBJ2-7	CASTMDGGPSEQYF	TGTGCCAGCACCATGGACGGAGGACCGTCCGAGCAGTACTTC
TRBV11-2	-	many	TRBJ1-1	CASTQLLNTEAFF	TGTGCCAGCACCCAGTTATTGAACACTGAAGCTTTCTTT
TRBV4-3	-	-	TRBJ1-6	CASSQDSDSPLHF	TGCGCCAGCAGCCAAGATTCAGATTCACCCCTCCACTTT
TRBV6-2/TRBV6-3	-	-	TRBJ2-1	CASSYIAEPYNAQFF	TGTGCCAGCAGTTACATCGCGGAACCCTACAATGCGCAGTTCTTC
TRBV5-1	-	-	TRBJ2-7	CASSFLGRGYEQYF	TGCGCCAGCAGCTTCTTGGGCAGGGGCTACGAGCAGTACTTC
TRBV13	TRBD1	few	TRBJ1-2	CASPSIEGAIGGYTF	TGTGCCAGCCCCTCTATTGAGGGGGCTATTGGTGGCTACACCTTC
TRBV6-5	-	few	TRBJ2-1	CASSPSGSYNEQFF	TGTGCCAGCAGTCCCTCCGGGAGCTACAATGAGCAGTTCTTC
TRBV4-1	-	-	TRBJ1-5	CASSQVYAHSNQPQRF	TGCGCCAGCAGCCAAGTGTACGCCCATAGCAATCAGCCCCAGCGTTTT
TRBV12-3/TRBV12-4	-	many	TRBJ2-5	CASSFGVGETQYF	TGTGCCAGCAGTTTCGGGGTCGGGGAGACCCAGTACTTC
TRBV4-1	TRBD1	once	TRBJ2-1	CASSDSGGRNLYNNEQFF	TGCGCCAGCAGCGATTCAGGGGGCCGGAACCTTTATAACAATGAGCAGTTCTTC
TRBV27	-	many	TRBJ2-7	CASSLGPVYEQYF	TGTGCCAGCAGTCTAGGACCCGTCTACGAGCAGTACTTC
TRBV7-3	-	-	TRBJ2-1	CASSLTSGYNEQFF	TGTGCCAGCAGCTTAACGAGTGGTTACAATGAGCAGTTCTTC
TRBV6-2/TRBV6-3	TRBD2	-	TRBJ2-3	CAIDSGGVPDTQYF	TGTGCCATTGATAGCGGGGGCGTTCCAGATACGCAGTATTTT
TRBV12-3/TRBV12-4	-	many	TRBJ2-3	CASSLVPLQHGTDTQYF	TGTGCCAGCAGTTTAGTGCCGCTCCAACACGGCACAGATACGCAGTATTTT
TRBV29-1	-	few	TRBJ2-7	CSALIQGYEQYF	TGCAGCGCCCTCATACAGGGCTACGAGCAGTACTTC
TRBV19	TRBD2	few	TRBJ2-7	CASSMEGLASYEQYF	TGTGCCAGTAGCATGGAAGGACTAGCGTCGTACGAGCAGTACTTC
TRBV5-1	TRBD1	-	TRBJ2-7	CASSLGITSGGPLSYEQYF	TGCGCCAGCAGCTTGGGCATAACTTCAGGGGGACCCCTATCCTACGAGCAGTACTTC
TRBV6-2/TRBV6-3	TRBD1	-	TRBJ2-4	CASSYGQGVLQYF	TGTGCCAGCAGTTACGGGCAGGGGGTTCTTCAGTACTTC
TRBV4-3	-	few	TRBJ1-2	CASSQDITTNYGYTF	TGCGCCAGCAGCCAAGACATCACAACTAACTATGGCTACACCTTC
TRBV30	-	few	TRBJ1-5	CAWNGPNNQPQHF	TGTGCCTGGAACGGACCTAACAATCAGCCCCAGCATTTT
TRBV7-9	-	-	TRBJ2-7	CASSHSRGKEQYF	TGTGCCAGCAGCCATAGCCGGGGTAAGGAGCAGTACTTC
TRBV6-5	TRBD1	many	TRBJ2-7	CASSHPWDRGSYEQYF	TGTGCCAGCAGTCACCCCTGGGACAGGGGCTCCTACGAGCAGTACTTC
TRBV6-6	TRBD2	many	TRBJ2-1	CASTMTAGGYNEQFF	TGTGCCAGCACGATGACAGCGGGAGGGTACAATGAGCAGTTCTTC
TRBV2	-	-	TRBJ2-1	CASSDKGYNEQFF	TGTGCCAGCAGTGATAAGGGATACAATGAGCAGTTCTTC
TRBV7-2	-	many	TRBJ2-1	CASSLDRGTSYNEQFF	TGTGCCAGCAGCTTAGATCGCGGGACCTCCTACAATGAGCAGTTCTTC
TRBV7-9	-	many	TRBJ2-7	CASSGGTVNYEQYF	TGTGCCAGCAGCGGTGGGACGGTGAACTACGAGCAGTACTTC
TRBV20-1	TRBD2	many	TRBJ2-7	CSVPGLAGYEQYF	TGCAGTGTTCCGGGACTAGCAGGTTACGAGCAGTACTTC
TRBV7-9	TRBD2	many	TRBJ2-3	CASSPPLGGRADTQYF	TGTGCCAGCAGCCCTCCACTGGGCGGGAGGGCTGATACGCAGTATTTT
TRBV6-1	-	-	TRBJ2-7	CASSSRDFCSYEQYF	TGTGCCAGCAGCTCCCGGGACTTCTGCTCCTACGAGCAGTACTTC
TRBV29-1	-	many	TRBJ1-1	CSVASRDGGTEAFF	TGCAGCGTCGCGTCCCGGGACGGCGGCACTGAAGCTTTCTTT
TRBV28	-	-	TRBJ2-7	CASSLYAGKRRTYEQYF	TGTGCCAGCAGTTTGTATGCCGGGAAAAGAAGGACCTACGAGCAGTACTTC
TRBV6-5	-	many	TRBJ2-4	CAGSQINIQYF	TGTGCCGGTAGCCAGATAAACATTCAGTACTTC
TRBV28	-	many	TRBJ2-1	CASSLSSWPNEQFF	TGTGCCAGCAGTTTGAGTTCTTGGCCCAATGAGCAGTTCTTC
TRBV10-3	-	many	TRBJ2-5	CAISRTLDSEETQYF	TGTGCCATCAGCCGGACCCTCGACAGTGAAGAGACCCAGTACTTC
TRBV20-1	TRBD2	many	TRBJ2-3	CSARDDSGATDTQYF	TGCAGTGCTAGAGATGATAGCGGGGCCACAGATACGCAGTATTTT
TRBV7-6	TRBD1	many	TRBJ2-2	CASSEWTGQRSGELFF	TGTGCCAGCAGCGAGTGGACAGGGCAGCGGAGCGGGGAGCTGTTTTTT
TRBV5-8	-	many	TRBJ2-5	CASSLDGPRGQYF	TGTGCCAGCAGCTTGGACGGACCAAGGGGCCAGTACTTC
TRBV4-3	TRBD1	few	TRBJ2-7	CASSQFGTGGEQYF	TGCGCCAGCAGCCAATTTGGGACAGGGGGCGAGCAGTACTTC
TRBV13	-	-	TRBJ2-7	CASSLGQGYVQYF	TGTGCCAGCAGCTTAGGCCAGGGGTACGTGCAGTACTTC
TRBV5-8	-	-	TRBJ2-4	CASSPYRGTNIQYF	TGTGCCAGCAGCCCCTACCGGGGTACAAACATTCAGTACTTC
TRBV28	TRBD2	-	TRBJ2-1	CASSSLGPGGDEQFF	TGTGCCAGCAGTTCACTAGGCCCCGGGGGGGATGAGCAGTTCTTC
TRBV12-3/TRBV12-4	-	few	TRBJ2-5	CASSLRGGRQETQYF	TGTGCCAGCAGTTTACGGGGTGGGAGGCAAGAGACCCAGTACTTC
TRBV6-5	-	-	TRBJ1-1	CASSYSGDTTEAFF	TGTGCCAGCAGTTACTCGGGGGACACCACTGAAGCTTTCTTT
TRBV4-1	TRBD1	-	TRBJ1-2	CASTQLPTGNYGYTF	TGCGCCAGCACCCAACTACCGACAGGGAACTATGGCTACACCTTC
TRBV12-5	-	many	TRBJ1-1	CASGLDLNTEAFF	TGTGCTAGTGGTTTGGACCTAAACACTGAAGCTTTCTTT
TRBV25-1	-	many	TRBJ2-7	CASSELQDSYEQYF	TGTGCCAGCAGTGAATTACAGGACTCCTACGAGCAGTACTTC
TRBV19	-	few	TRBJ2-7	CASSPATGTYEQYF	TGTGCCAGTAGTCCCGCGACGGGAACCTACGAGCAGTACTTC
TRBV4-2	-	many	TRBJ2-7	CASSQGVSAIYYEQYF	TGTGCCAGCAGCCAAGGGGTTAGCGCAATCTACTACGAGCAGTACTTC
TRBV5-1	TRBD1	-	TRBJ1-6	CASRQGAGNSPLHF	TGCGCCAGCAGACAGGGGGCTGGAAATTCACCCCTCCACTTT
TRBV11-2	TRBD2	few	TRBJ2-5	CASRPTSEETQYF	TGTGCCAGCAGACCTACTAGCGAAGAGACCCAGTACTTC
TRBV5-6	-	few	TRBJ2-7	CASSLRFGYEQYF	TGTGCCAGCAGCTTGCGGTTCGGATACGAGCAGTACTTC
TRBV19	TRBD2	few	TRBJ2-7	CASSMTSGSYEQYF	TGTGCCAGTAGTATGACTAGCGGGAGCTATGAGCAGTACTTC
TRBV2	-	-	TRBJ2-1	CASSEGWKGSSYNEQFF	TGTGCCAGCAGTGAAGGATGGAAGGGGAGCTCCTACAATGAGCAGTTCTTC